This is a list of T cell receptor beta chains from one sample in a study of cytomegalovirus exposure and HLA in healthy donors. Sequenced by immunoSEQ multiplex PCR; TCRdb stores in-frame clones only, minus some. The sample has about 300,000 clones; just over 85% are singletons. Sequences were obtained from PBMCs. These receptors were obtained from a man aged 35-49 years in good health and CMV-seropositive. The CDR3 runs from the conserved cysteine through the conserved F or W. The D gene is left open where the match is weak. Size is stated for part of the rows, as once, few or many counts, or as a class when the clone is expanded.

>.|TRBD2|TRBV9|TRBJ2-7
TGTGCCAGCGCCCTAGCGGGGACCAGCTCCTACGAGCAGTACTTC
CASALAGTSSYEQYF
>.|.|TRBV11-2|TRBJ2-2
TGTGCCAGCAGCCGCCGGGCCGGGGAGCTGTTTTTT
CASSRRAGELFF
>.|TRBD1|TRBV28|TRBJ2-3
TGTGCCAGCAGTTTAGGGGGACAGGGCACAGATACGCAGTATTTT
CASSLGGQGTDTQYF
>.|TRBD1|TRBV29-1|TRBJ1-5
TGCAGCGTGACCGGGACAGGGATAGATCAGCCCCAGCATTTT
CSVTGTGIDQPQHF
>.|.|TRBV29-1|TRBJ2-1
TGCAGCGTTGAAGATGTGGTAAGGGCGGGCAATGAGCAGTTCTTC
CSVEDVVRAGNEQFF
>once|.|TRBV6-4|TRBJ2-1
TGTGCCAGCAGATCAGACTACAATGAGCAGTTCTTC
CASRSDYNEQFF
>.|.|TRBV6-5|TRBJ2-6
TGTGCCAGTGCGACAAAGTTCTCTGGGGCCAACGTCCTGACTTTC
CASATKFSGANVLTF
>.|.|TRBV2|TRBJ2-1
TGTGCCAGCAGGAGACGATCAGGTCATGAGCAGTTCTTC
CASRRRSGHEQFF
>.|TRBD1|TRBV10-2|TRBJ2-7
TGCGCCAGCAGCGACAGGGGCCTCCCCTCCTACGAGCAGTACTTC
CASSDRGLPSYEQYF
>.|TRBD1|TRBV29-1|TRBJ2-1
TGCAGCGTTGAATCAGACACCGGGACAGGGCTCAGGAGAAGCTCCTACAATGAGCAGTTCTTC
CSVESDTGTGLRRSSYNEQFF
>.|.|TRBV7-9|TRBJ2-5
TGTGCCAGCAGCTTAGTACTAGAGGCGGAGACCCAGTACTTC
CASSLVLEAETQYF
>.|.|TRBV11-2|TRBJ2-2
TGTGCCAGCAGCCGGACGGGGGGCTGGACCGGGGAGCTGTTTTTT
CASSRTGGWTGELFF
>.|.|TRBV19|TRBJ1-3
TGTGCCAGTAGTACACAGAGCTCTGGAAACACCATATATTTT
CASSTQSSGNTIYF
>.|TRBD1|TRBV28|TRBJ1-5
TGTGCCAGCAGTTTTTATAGGACAGGGATCGAGCCCCAGCATTTT
CASSFYRTGIEPQHF
>.|.|TRBV7-2|TRBJ2-7
TGTGCCAGCAGCTCAGGGGGACTCTCCTACGAGCAGTACTTC
CASSSGGLSYEQYF
>once|TRBD2|TRBV7-9|TRBJ2-2
TGTGCCAGCAGCTCGGGACTAGCGGGAGGTACCGGGGAGCTGTTTTTT
CASSSGLAGGTGELFF
>once|TRBD1|TRBV5-6|TRBJ2-2
TGTGCCAGCAGCAGAGGACAGGGCGGCGGGGAGCTGTTTTTT
CASSRGQGGGELFF
>.|TRBD1|TRBV6-5|TRBJ2-1
TGTGCCAGCAGTTACTCGATCGGTGACAGGGGGAACGAGCAGTTCTTC
CASSYSIGDRGNEQFF
>.|TRBD1|TRBV27|TRBJ2-7
TGTGCCAGCAGTTTAACAGGACAGGGGTACGAGCAGTACTTC
CASSLTGQGYEQYF
>.|.|TRBV21-1|TRBJ2-4
TGTGCCAGCAGCACATCCGGGACAGGGGGGTGGGTGAAAAACATTCAGTACTTC
CASSTSGTGGWVKNIQYF
>.|.|TRBV7-6|TRBJ2-7
TGTGCCAGCAGCGACTTTCAGAGCCAAGACGAGCAGTACTTC
CASSDFQSQDEQYF
>once|.|TRBV11-2|TRBJ2-1
TGTGCCAGCAGCTCCCACGGGGATAGTGAGCAGTTCTTC
CASSSHGDSEQFF
>.|TRBD2|TRBV14|TRBJ2-5
TGTGCCAGCAGCCAAGATCGACTAGCGGTTTTCCAAGAGACCCAGTACTTC
CASSQDRLAVFQETQYF
>.|.|TRBV4-1|TRBJ2-1
TGCGCCAGCAGCCAAGAGGGTCGACAGGTTCTCTACAATGAGCAGTTCTTC
CASSQEGRQVLYNEQFF
>.|TRBD1|TRBV28|TRBJ2-7
TGTGCCAGCGGGACAGGATACTACGAGCAGTACTTC
CASGTGYYEQYF
>.|.|TRBV18|TRBJ1-4
TGTGCCAGCTCACCGCTCGACAGTAATGAAAAACTGTTTTTT
CASSPLDSNEKLFF
>.|.|TRBV27|TRBJ2-1
TGTGCCAGCAGTTTATCACGCAGGGGTGACAATGAGCAGTTCTTC
CASSLSRRGDNEQFF
>.|.|TRBV11-2|TRBJ1-3
TGTGCCAGCAGCTACCGGAGAGAAGGAAACACCATATATTTT
CASSYRREGNTIYF
>few|TRBD1|TRBV4-1|TRBJ1-5
TGCGCCAGCAGCCCGTGGACAGGAACTCAGCCCCAGCATTTT
CASSPWTGTQPQHF
>.|TRBD2|TRBV7-9|TRBJ2-1
TGTTCCAGCAGCGAACTAGCGGGAGGCCGGAATGAGCAGTTCTTC
CSSSELAGGRNEQFF
>.|.|TRBV28|TRBJ1-5
TGTGCCAGCAGGGGTGACCCTCGGGGGGGCGCTTTCTATAGCAATCAGCCCCAGCATTTT
CASRGDPRGGAFYSNQPQHF
>.|.|TRBV25-1|TRBJ1-5
TGTGCCAGCAGTGAATCAGGGTTGGGCAATCAGCCCCAGCATTTT
CASSESGLGNQPQHF
>.|TRBD1|TRBV28|TRBJ2-7
TGTGCCAGCAGGGGGGGGACAGGGGGTTCCCACGAGCAGTACTTC
CASRGGTGGSHEQYF
>.|TRBD1|TRBV29-1|TRBJ1-2
TGCAGCGCCGGACAGGGGAGAGGCTATGGCTACACCTTC
CSAGQGRGYGYTF
>once|TRBD1|TRBV7-8|TRBJ1-4
TGTGCCAGCAGCCCCGACAGGGCGGGGGAAAAACTGTTTTTT
CASSPDRAGEKLFF
>.|TRBD2|TRBV10-3|TRBJ2-2
TGTGCCATCAGTGAGTCGTGGGCGGGAGGCGGCACCGGGGAGCTGTTTTTT
CAISESWAGGGTGELFF
>.|.|TRBV5-6|TRBJ2-1
TGTGCCAGCAGCTTGGGCCCCCCTTGGGGGGTACCTTACAATGAGCAGTTCTTC
CASSLGPPWGVPYNEQFF
>once|TRBD1|TRBV6-5|TRBJ2-7
TGTGCCAGCAGTTACTCGAGGGACAGGGTCTACGAGCAGTACTTC
CASSYSRDRVYEQYF
>.|TRBD1|TRBV2|TRBJ2-7
TGTGCCAGCACAAAGACAGGGTTTTCCCGCGAGCAGTACTTC
CASTKTGFSREQYF
>.|TRBD1|TRBV28|TRBJ1-2
TGTGCCAGCAGTTTATCTCTTGGCAGGGGGTATGGCTACACCTTC
CASSLSLGRGYGYTF
>.|.|TRBV7-6|TRBJ1-3
TGTGCCAGCAGCTTAGCGTCAAGGACACTCTCTGGAAACACCATATATTTT
CASSLASRTLSGNTIYF
>.|TRBD1|TRBV28|TRBJ1-1
TGTGCCAGCAGTATTGACAGGGGGCAGTCTTTCTTT
CASSIDRGQSFF
>.|.|TRBV27|TRBJ1-2
TGTGCCAGCAGTTTCAGTCGAGCAGGGAACTATGGCTACACCTTC
CASSFSRAGNYGYTF
>.|.|TRBV18|TRBJ2-1
TGTGCCAGCTCACCGTCACTAGGCTACAATGAGCAGTTCTTC
CASSPSLGYNEQFF
>.|TRBD1|TRBV25-1|TRBJ1-5
TGTGCCAGCAGACAGGGGGCGAATCAGCCCCAGCATTTT
CASRQGANQPQHF
>few|.|TRBV7-9|TRBJ1-1
TGTGCCAGCAGCTCCCCGCGCTACACTGAAGCTTTCTTT
CASSSPRYTEAFF
>.|.|TRBV7-2|TRBJ2-2
TGTGCCAGCAGCTTACAGGGTACCGGGGAGCTGTTTTTT
CASSLQGTGELFF
>.|.|TRBV6-5|TRBJ1-1
TGTGCCAGCAGTTTAACAGGGCTTGAAGCTTTCTTT
CASSLTGLEAFF
>few|.|TRBV5-1|TRBJ1-3
TGCGCCAGCAGCTTGGGACAGGCCTCTGGAAACACCATATATTTT
CASSLGQASGNTIYF
>.|.|TRBV2|TRBJ2-2
TGTGCCAGCAGTTACGACGGGAAGAACACCGGGGAGCTGTTTTTT
CASSYDGKNTGELFF
>.|TRBD2|TRBV6-1|TRBJ2-5
TGTGCCAGCAGCCTAGCGGGAGGGGGAGAGACCCAGTACTTC
CASSLAGGGETQYF
>few|.|TRBV21-1|TRBJ2-5
TGTGCCAGCAGTCCTCAGGTCACAGACGAAGAGACCCAGTACTTC
CASSPQVTDEETQYF
>.|TRBD1|TRBV4-1|TRBJ2-7
TGCGCCAGCAGCCCGGGACAGCCAGGCCGGTCCAACGAGCAGTACTTC
CASSPGQPGRSNEQYF